This T cell receptor beta chain was captured by sequencing in a study of blood T cells in healthy people across ages (dated by TCRdb to between 2014 and 2017). Some background on the complete study: In model experiments, template switching captured roughly one uniquely barcoded TCR beta cDNA molecule for every two T cells. Using deep sequencing normalized with unique cDNA molecular identifiers, the study measured how TCR beta repertoire diversity changes with age. Four age groups were formed from the donors: young (average about 17 years), middle-aged (just under 40), aged (approximately 60) and long-lived (less than 85). Donors of different ages were randomly distributed across sequencing lanes to avoid experimental bias. Using the same blood draw, the study looked at two additional independent replicas of 1 million unique cDNA reads for two donors, one aged 18 to 30 and the other aged 80 or older.

Library preparation used 5' RACE. The instrument was an Illumina HiSeq 2500. A second PCR of about 7 to 12 cycles was run with a J-beta primer mix and a sample-barcoded 5' primer. A unique molecular identifier was introduced onto each TCR beta cDNA molecule by a template-switch 5' adaptor carrying 12 random nucleotides. At least 3 million CDR3-containing paired-end reads were obtained from each sample. The Mint cDNA synthesis kit, primed by a TRBC-specific oligonucleotide, was used to synthesize first-strand cDNA from all RNA. All cDNA was treated with uracil-DNA glycosylase and then went through a first 18-cycle PCR with the universal primers M1SS and BC2_uni_R. As for the authors' bioinformatics: Normalization of each sample was performed by random selection of 1 million high-quality reads, each carrying a distinct molecular identifier. Instead of being binned into consensus sequences, reads with shared molecular identifiers were discarded. MiTCR, run with a Q25 quality threshold and the strictest error-elimination algorithm, handled CDR3 identification, clonotype clustering and error correction. Lower-bound total TCR beta diversity was estimated with a nonparametric unseen species model using Euler transformation. The public sequencing data were trimmed at Q25 with fastp and processed into clonotypes with MiXCR by TCRdb, which kept only in-frame beta chains. One record per CDR3 amino acid sequence lists the most common genes and DNA. TCRdb's processing, not the authors' own work, is the source of the V and J calls. This sample lists around 1,500,000 distinct CDR3 sequences; 28% were detected once. About 8% of the sample is taken by the ten largest.

Systemically healthy Caucasian individuals from Russia, 35 to 40 in total and aged about 6 to 90 years, were included as donors. About 9.6 milliliters of peripheral blood were collected from each donor into EDTA-treated Vacutainer tubes. PBMCs were isolated by Ficoll-Paque density-gradient centrifugation, with at least 7 million obtained per sample. Trizol reagent was used to extract total RNA from the PBMCs, yielding at least 5.5 micrograms per sample. For every donor, flow cytometry on a PBMC aliquot measured the percentage of naive CD45RAhigh/CD27high T cells. The full study reports these points: Since profiling was done on bulk unsorted PBMCs, naive and antigen-experienced compartments could not be conclusively compared. The CMV infection status of donors was not known, potentially confounding age-related changes in expanded clonotypes. Estimates of total diversity based on one million sequenced T cells were considered lower bounds and underestimates. Observed TCR beta diversity per million T cells fell roughly linearly with age, and a significant reduction was already apparent by age roughly 40. Compared with the aged group, the long-lived group had more naive CD4+ T cells, fewer expanded clones and increased TCR diversity, a pattern suggesting age selection. The percentage of naive T cells measured by flow cytometry correlated strongly with observed TCR beta diversity.

This clonotype turned up a few times. Its specific antigen is unknown. Base qualities are missing; no much larger clone stands one base away. Per the germline V gene (reference sequence), MNHEY is the CDR1 and SMNVEV is the CDR2. The CDR3 goes from the cysteine to the phenylalanine over 15 residues. Here the CDR3 DNA is all that survives: 45 bases in frame from base 1. V ends up 3 bases short and J 4 bases short, with an unmatched junction base count of 7. Sequenced material: blood. The chain uses TRBV27 and TRBJ1-1, with 8 bases in between that match TRBD1. The sequence came from a woman younger than 45 in good health. The nucleotide sequence reads TGTGCCAGCAGTTTGAGCAGGGGGCCGACCACTGAAGCTTTCTTT. This gives the protein CASSLSRGPTTEAFF.